These 10 T cell receptor beta chains share one sample of origin, sequenced in a study of PD-L1 blockade in urothelial cancer. The data were produced by immunoSEQ multiplex PCR, yet TCRdb's version contains in-frame clones alone and is incomplete. This sample has under 60,000 clones, with about 90% found just once. This sample's time point: peripheral blood 6 weeks after treatment start. The specimen was PBMCs, collected around atezolizumab (anti-PD-L1) treatment. The receptors stem from a man between 60 and 70 years old with urothelial cancer.

V and J are TRBV2 and TRBJ2-2; TRBD1 is a possible D gene (6 bases). V was clipped by 6 bases and J by 5 bases, with 16 bases between them. The V gene's germline CDR1 is SNHLY and CDR2 FYNNEI. This CDR3 comprises 15 residues. The CDR3 sequence: CASSPKWDMTGELFF. The CDR3 bases are TGTGCCAGCAGCCCAAAGTGGGACATGACCGGGGAGCTGTTTTTT.

The chain links TRBV9 to TRBJ2-5; 9 bases match TRBD2. The CDR3 length is 17 residues. In germline, CDR1 is SGDLS, CDR2 YYNGEE. With 3 bases clipped from V and 7 bases from J, the junction kept 16 bases outside the gene matches. CDR3 region: CASSAAPTSGNGGTQYF. CDR3 DNA: TGTGCCAGCAGCGCAGCGCCGACTAGCGGCAATGGGGGGACCCAGTACTTC.

The chain combines TRBV9 with TRBJ2-5; D not resolved. V was shortened by 0 bases and J by 5 bases, with 14 bases between the two germline ends. The germline CDR1 and CDR2 sequences are SGDLS and YYNGEE. The length of the CDR3 is 15 residues. The CDR3 region has the DNA TGTGCCAGCAGCGTAGCACTGGCGGTAGGCGAGACCCAGTACTTC. This gives the protein CASSVALAVGETQYF. Combining the CDR3 with reference TRBV9 and TRBJ2-5 gives the whole variable domain DSGVTQTPKHLITATGQRVTLRCSPRSGDLSVYWYQQSLDQGLQFLIQYYNGEERAKGNILERFSAQQFPDLHSELNLSSLELGDSALYFCASSVALAVGETQYFGPGTRLLVL.

This clone was seen a handful of times. The V call is TRBV11-1, the J call TRBJ2-7, with 10 bases fitting TRBD1. The germline V gene encodes CDR1 SGHAT and CDR2 FQDESV (reference sequence). J gave up 5 bases and V 5 bases, and 6 bases lay outside the gene matches. The CDR3 length is 14 residues. This CDR3 reads CASSHRDRGHEQYF. CDR3 coding DNA: TGTGCCAGCAGCCACCGGGACAGGGGCCACGAGCAGTACTTC.

The V call is TRBV4-1, the J call TRBJ1-5; maybe TRBD1 (5 bases). Trimming left V 1 base short and J 6 bases short, with 7 bases between. The CDR3 sequence is 13 residues long. Germline CDR1 is MGHRA and CDR2 is YSYEKL. CDR3 sequence reads: CASSQGQSQPQHF. As DNA, the CDR3 is TGCGCCAGCAGCCAAGGACAGAGTCAGCCCCAGCATTTT.

V is TRBV30 and J is TRBJ1-2; 12 bases are a match to TRBD1. Unmatched junction bases numbered 12, after V lost 2 bases and J lost 8 bases. CDR1 is GTSNPN and CDR2 is SVGIG in the germline V gene (reference sequence). This CDR3 is built from 16 residues. The CDR3 nucleotides are TGTGCCTGGAGTTCCGACGGGACAGGGGGCGCCGGGGGCTACACCTTC. Its translation: CAWSSDGTGGAGGYTF.

The DNA for the CDR3 is TGCGCCAGCAGTGGATCTCTCGGTTACTCCTACGAGCAGTACTTC. Protein sequence: CASSGSLGYSYEQYF. V usage is TRBV10-1 and J usage is TRBJ2-7, with D unclear. From germline, CDR1 is WNHNN and CDR2 SYGVQD (reference sequence). Deletions cut 4 bases from V and 0 bases from J, with 13 bases between. The CDR3 contains 15 residues.

The chain carries TRBV19 and TRBJ1-4; a weak D match, TRBD1 (5 bases). The CDR3 is 16 residues long. The V end lost 3 bases, the J end lost 4 bases, and 15 bases lay between the germline ends. Germline values: CDR1 LNHDA, CDR2 SQIVND (reference sequence). The CDR3 DNA is TGTGCCAGTAGTATTACGGGATGGGACTTTAATGAAAAACTGTTTTTT. Translated, it gives CASSITGWDFNEKLFF.

The chain uses TRBV7-9 and TRBJ2-7, with 10 nucleotides matching TRBD2. Trimming removed 2 bases from V and 4 bases from J; junction bases left unmatched: 5. This CDR3 comprises 15 residues. CDR1 is SEHNR, CDR2 FQNEAQ, per germline (reference sequence). CDR3 coding DNA: TGTGCCAGCAGCTTACGAAGCGGGGGGGCGTACGAGCAGTACTTC. Translated, it gives CASSLRSGGAYEQYF. The complete variable domain, with remaining parts taken from reference TRBV7-9 and TRBJ2-7, reads DTGVSQNPRHKITKRGQNVTFRCDPISEHNRLYWYRQTLGQGPEFLTYFQNEAQLEKSRLLSDRFSAERPKGSFSTLEIQRTEQGDSAMYLCASSLRSGGAYEQYFGPGTRLTVT.

The chain is built from TRBV28 and TRBJ2-5; tentative D call: TRBD1 (6 bases). The CDR3 has 15 amino acids. The germline gives CDR1 MDHEN, CDR2 SYDVKM. Trimming pared 5 bases from V and 5 bases from J, leaving 18 bases between. CDR3 region: CASSLTGLGPETQYF. CDR3 sequence (DNA): TGTGCCAGCAGTCTCACAGGGTTAGGGCCGGAGACCCAGTACTTC.